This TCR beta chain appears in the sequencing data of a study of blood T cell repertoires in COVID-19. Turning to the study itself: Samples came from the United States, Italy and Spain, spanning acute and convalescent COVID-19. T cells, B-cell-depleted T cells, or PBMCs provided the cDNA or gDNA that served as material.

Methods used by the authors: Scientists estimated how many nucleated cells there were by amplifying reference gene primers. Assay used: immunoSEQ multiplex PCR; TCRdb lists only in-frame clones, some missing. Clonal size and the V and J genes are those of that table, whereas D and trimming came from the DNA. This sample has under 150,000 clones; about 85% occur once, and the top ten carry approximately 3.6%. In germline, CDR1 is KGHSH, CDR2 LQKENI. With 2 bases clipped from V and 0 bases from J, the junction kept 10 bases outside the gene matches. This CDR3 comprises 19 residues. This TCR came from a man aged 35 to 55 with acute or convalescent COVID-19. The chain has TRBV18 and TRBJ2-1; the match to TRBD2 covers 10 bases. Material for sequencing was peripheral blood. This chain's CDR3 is CASSPIGLAGAISYNEQFF. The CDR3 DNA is TGTGCCAGCTCACCAATCGGGCTAGCGGGGGCCATCTCCTACAATGAGCAGTTCTTC.